This TCR beta chain stems from a study of tumor-infiltrating lymphocytes in primary liver carcinoma. Using a constant-region primer together with ProtoScript II reverse transcriptase, TCR beta cDNA was made from roughly 500 ng of total RNA. Slightly modified ARM-PCR served as the procedure for the TCR beta libraries. These libraries came from three rounds of nested multiplex PCR. The first two PCR rounds used TRBV1-TRBV30 primers with a Cbeta primer, roughly 10 cycles each. TCRdb redid the calling of the multiplex PCR reads with MiXCR, one entry per CDR3 protein. In the table there are hundreds of thousands of distinct CDR3 sequences, roughly three fifths of which are singletons. Alongside blood RNA obtained from unsorted whole blood, germline DNA was also extracted. The CDR3 loop spans 14 amino acids. CDR1 is SEHNR and CDR2 is FQNEAQ in the germline V gene (reference sequence). Trimming at V came to 6 bases and at J to 7 bases, leaving 9 bases not matched to a gene.

This sequence was found in a woman under 40 with primary liver carcinoma and hepatitis B virus infection. Material for sequencing was peripheral blood. The rearrangement uses TRBV7-9 and TRBJ1-2, with 9 bases aligning to TRBD1. Here the CDR3 DNA reads TGTGCCAGCAGTTTTCCGGACAGGGGCGGTGGCTACACCTTC. Residues: CASSFPDRGGGYTF.